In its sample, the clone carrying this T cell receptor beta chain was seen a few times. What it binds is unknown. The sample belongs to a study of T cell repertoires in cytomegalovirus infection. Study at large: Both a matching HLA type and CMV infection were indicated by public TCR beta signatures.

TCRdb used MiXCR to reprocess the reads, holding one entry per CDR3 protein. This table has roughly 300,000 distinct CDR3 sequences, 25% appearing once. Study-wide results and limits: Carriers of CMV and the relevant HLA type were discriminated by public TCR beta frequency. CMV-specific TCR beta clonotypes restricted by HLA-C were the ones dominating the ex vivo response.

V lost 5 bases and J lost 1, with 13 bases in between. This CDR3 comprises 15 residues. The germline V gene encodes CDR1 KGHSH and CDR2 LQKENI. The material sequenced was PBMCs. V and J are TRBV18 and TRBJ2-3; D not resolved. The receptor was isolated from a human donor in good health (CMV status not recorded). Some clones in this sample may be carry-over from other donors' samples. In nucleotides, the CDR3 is TGTGCCAGCTCATTCCAACTCCTCGGCACAGATACGCAGTATTTT. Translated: CASSFQLLGTDTQYF. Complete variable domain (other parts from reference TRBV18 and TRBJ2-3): NAGVMQNPRHLVRRRGQEARLRCSPMKGHSHVYWYRQLPEEGLKFMVYLQKENIIDESGMPKERFSAEFPKEGPSILRIQQVVRGDSAAYFCASSFQLLGTDTQYFGPGTRLTVL.